The 24 T cell receptor beta chains below all came from one sample that was sequenced in a study of blood T cell repertoires in COVID-19. Here immunoSEQ multiplex PCR was the method, and the copy in TCRdb shows in-frame clones only, minus some. The sample has 60,000 to 80,000 clones; almost 85% are singletons. The sequenced material came from peripheral blood. Receptor source: a man aged 45 to 65 with active COVID-19.

CDR3 nucleotide sequence: TGTGCCACCAGTGAAGAGGGGAGGCATACGCAGTATTTT. This sequence encodes CATSEEGRHTQYF. The rearrangement joins TRBV24-1 to TRBJ2-3; possibly TRBD2 for D (6 bases). This CDR3 spans 13 amino acids. The V gene lost 4 bases and the J gene lost 7 bases, with 11 bases spanning the gap. Looked up from germline, CDR1 is KGHDR and CDR2 is SFDVKD.

The rearrangement links TRBV6-5 to TRBJ2-1, with TRBD1 identical over 7 bases. Trimming at V came to 2 bases and at J to 3 bases, leaving 4 bases not matched to a gene. CDR1 and CDR2 from the germline V gene are MNHEY and SVGAGI. The CDR3 extends over 15 amino acids. CDR3 sequence: CASSYEGQNYNEQFF. For the CDR3, the DNA is TGTGCCAGCAGTTACGAGGGACAGAACTACAATGAGCAGTTCTTC.

The rearrangement uses TRBV6-6 and TRBJ2-3; D is unclear. The CDR3 sequence is 14 residues long. The germline V gene has CDR1 MNHNY and CDR2 SVGAGI (reference sequence). V lost 6 bases and J lost 5, with 15 bases in between. CDR3 residues: CASSLLVDVDTQYF. The CDR3 DNA reads TGTGCCAGCAGCCTTCTAGTGGATGTAGATACGCAGTATTTT.

This sequence joins TRBV2 and TRBJ1-1, with no clear D. The CDR3 runs to 14 residues. The ends were cut back, 6 bases at V and 3 bases at J, with 14 bases in the middle. Germline CDR1 SNHLY, CDR2 FYNNEI. CDR3 coding DNA: TGTGCCAGCAGAGATAACACACAGTACACTGAAGCTTTCTTT. Protein product: CASRDNTQYTEAFF.

The chain carries TRBV10-3 and TRBJ2-1; TRBD2 matches at 8 bases. J was trimmed by 3 bases and V by 2 bases; bases with no gene match: 6. The germline CDR1 and CDR2 sequences are ENHRY and SYGVKD. The CDR3 extends over 16 amino acids. DNA of the CDR3: TGTGCCATCAGTGAGGGGGAGCGGGAGTACTACAATGAGCAGTTCTTC. It yields the protein CAISEGEREYYNEQFF.

The sample holds one count of this clone. The chain links TRBV5-6 to TRBJ1-2; perhaps TRBD1 as D (6 bases). V lost 3 bases to trimming and J lost 4 bases, with 16 bases between them. Germline V gene sequence: CDR1 SGHDT, CDR2 YYEEEE. The CDR3 runs to 15 residues. The CDR3 DNA reads TGTGCCAGCAGCTCCCTAAAGACAGGCACCTATGGCTACACCTTC. Protein product: CASSSLKTGTYGYTF.

V usage is TRBV4-3 and J usage is TRBJ2-5; 10 bases map to TRBD1. The J segment lost 1 base and the V segment lost 1 base, leaving 0 bases of the junction unmatched. This CDR3 region has 15 residues. Germline loops: CDR1 LGHNA, CDR2 YSLEER. CDR3: CASSQGTGGQETQYF. The CDR3 region has the DNA TGCGCCAGCAGCCAAGGGACAGGGGGCCAAGAGACCCAGTACTTC.

J is TRBJ2-7 and V is TRBV5-1, with TRBD2 identical over 11 bases. The V and J ends lost 3 bases and 3 bases, in that order; junction bases with no gene match: 17. The CDR3 spans 19 residues. Germline V gene sequence: CDR1 SGHRS, CDR2 YFSETQ. The CDR3: CASSSAGGTSGTRHYEQYF. CDR3 DNA: TGCGCCAGCAGCTCCGCCGGGGGGACTAGCGGAACCCGTCACTACGAGCAGTACTTC. The full variable domain, completed using reference TRBV5-1 and TRBJ2-7, is KAGVTQTPRYLIKTRGQQVTLSCSPISGHRSVSWYQQTPGQGLQFLFEYFSETQRNKGNFPGRFSGRQFSNSRSEMNVSTLELGDSALYLCASSSAGGTSGTRHYEQYFGPGTRLTVT.

The gene calls are TRBV11-2 and TRBJ2-1, with 8 bases lining up with TRBD2. Germline assignment: CDR1 SGHAT and CDR2 FQNNGV. This CDR3 region has 15 residues. The V and J ends lost 1 base and 9 bases, in that order; junction bases with no gene match: 8. CDR3 loop: CASSLVRAGAGEQFF. The CDR3 DNA reads TGTGCCAGCAGCTTAGTTCGAGCGGGAGCCGGTGAGCAGTTCTTC.

The CDR3 bases are TGTGCCAGCAGCAGGGAGGACAGGCAAGAGACCCAGTACTTC. Protein product: CASSREDRQETQYF. This rearrangement joins TRBV5-4 to TRBJ2-5; D possibly corresponds to TRBD1 (7 bases). Germline-derived CDR1 and CDR2 are SGHNT and YYREEE (reference sequence). The V end was cut by 4 bases, the J end by 2 bases, with 12 bases between. The CDR3 runs to 14 residues.

This clone was seen only a few times. This chain connects TRBV19 to TRBJ2-7; the match to TRBD2 covers 11 bases. The CDR3 sequence is 14 residues long. Germline values: CDR1 LNHDA, CDR2 SQIVND (reference sequence). With 1 base clipped from V and 6 bases from J, the junction kept 2 bases outside the gene matches. Here the CDR3 DNA reads TGTGCCAGTAGTATAGTACTAGCGGGAGTCGAGCAGTACTTC. Translation: CASSIVLAGVEQYF.

The J gene is TRBJ1-4, the V gene TRBV2, with TRBD1 as a possible D gene (6 bases). Germline CDR1 is SNHLY and CDR2 is FYNNEI. This CDR3 contains 13 residues. Deletions cut 9 bases from V and 10 bases from J, with 18 bases between. CDR3: CARSDSRFVKLFF. In DNA form, the CDR3 reads TGTGCCAGATCGGACAGCCGTTTCGTAAAACTGTTTTTT.

The CDR3 loop is CASSIFGSGGANVLTF. The CDR3 DNA follows: TGTGCCAGCAGTATTTTTGGATCGGGAGGGGCCAACGTCCTGACTTTC. The genes are TRBV27 and TRBJ2-6, with a possible D match to TRBD2 (5 bases). This CDR3 is built from 16 residues. Germline V gene lookup returns CDR1 MNHEY and CDR2 SMNVEV (reference sequence). The V and J ends lost 5 bases and 4 bases respectively, with 15 bases between them.

CDR3 sequence: CASSFPSGESFYEQYF. For the CDR3, the DNA is TGTGCCAGCAGCTTTCCCAGCGGGGAGTCTTTCTACGAGCAGTACTTC. This chain connects TRBV7-9 to TRBJ2-7, with 7 bases lining up with TRBD2. Germline V gene sequence: CDR1 SEHNR, CDR2 FQNEAQ (reference sequence). J was trimmed by 3 bases and V by 3 bases; bases with no gene match: 11. The CDR3 runs 16 residues.

The chain employs TRBV9 and TRBJ2-1; unclear D gene. V dropped 2 bases and J dropped 5 bases, with 2 bases sitting between them. CDR3 length equals 11 residues. The V gene's germline CDR1 is SGDLS and CDR2 YYNGEE. Here the CDR3 reads CASSVNNEQFF. The CDR3 DNA sequence: TGTGCCAGCAGCGTTAACAATGAGCAGTTCTTC. Supplemented by reference TRBV9 and TRBJ2-1, the full variable domain reads DSGVTQTPKHLITATGQRVTLRCSPRSGDLSVYWYQQSLDQGLQFLIQYYNGEERAKGNILERFSAQQFPDLHSELNLSSLELGDSALYFCASSVNNEQFFGPGTRLTVL.

This clone was found once. The chain couples TRBV7-9 to TRBJ1-5; D unclear. Germline loops: CDR1 SEHNR, CDR2 FQNEAQ (reference sequence). This CDR3 comprises 16 residues. Trimming removed 1 base from V and 1 base from J, with 11 bases in between. As DNA, the CDR3 is TGTGCCAGCAGCTTAGGGGCGGGGAGAAGCAATCAGCCCCAGCATTTT. Its protein product is CASSLGAGRSNQPQHF.

The genes are TRBV12-3 or TRBV12-4 and TRBJ1-1, with a possible D match to TRBD1 (6 bases). The CDR3 runs 13 residues. V dropped 3 bases and J dropped 3 bases, with 8 bases sitting between them. The CDR3 loop is CASSFAGDTEAFF. For the CDR3, the DNA is TGTGCCAGCAGTTTCGCAGGGGACACTGAAGCTTTCTTT.

This clone has just a few counts. The genes are TRBV6-6 and TRBJ1-1; 7 positions agree with TRBD1. The CDR3 is made up of 14 amino acids. CDR1 and CDR2 from the germline V gene are MNHNY and SVGAGI (reference sequence). J was trimmed by 0 bases and V by 5 bases; bases with no gene match: 3. The CDR3 spells CASSEGQMNTEAFF. As DNA, the CDR3 is TGTGCCAGCAGTGAGGGACAGATGAACACTGAAGCTTTCTTT.

The CDR3 nucleotides read TGTGCCAGCAGACTGACTAGCGGGGACGCCGGGGAGCTGTTTTTT. This sequence encodes CASRLTSGDAGELFF. The rearrangement links TRBV7-2 to TRBJ2-2; TRBD2 matches 11 bases. CDR1 is SGHTA and CDR2 is FQGNSA in the germline V gene. V was clipped by 6 bases and J by 6 bases; unmatched bases: 6. CDR3 length: 15 amino acids.

This clone has more than one count but fewer than ten. The chain links TRBV7-9 to TRBJ2-7; D possibly corresponds to TRBD1 (5 bases). Germline loops: CDR1 SEHNR, CDR2 FQNEAQ (reference sequence). Trimming stripped 8 bases from V and 1 base from J, with 12 bases between. The CDR3 loop spans 13 amino acids. This chain's CDR3 is CASDSKDSYEQYF. The CDR3 DNA reads as TGTGCCAGCGACAGCAAAGATTCCTACGAGCAGTACTTC.

The chain combines TRBV5-1 with TRBJ2-3; no clear D gene. CDR1 is SGHRS and CDR2 is YFSETQ in the germline V gene. V lost 0 bases to trimming and J lost 8 bases, with 10 bases between them. The CDR3 spans 13 residues. CDR3 sequence (DNA): TGCGCCAGCAGCTTGGACTCTCTCACTACGCAGTATTTT. Protein: CASSLDSLTTQYF.

The chain joins TRBV5-1 to TRBJ2-7, with 8 bases that match TRBD2. V dropped 4 bases and J dropped 5; count of bases not matched to a gene: 14. From germline, CDR1 is SGHRS and CDR2 YFSETQ. The CDR3 has 16 amino acids. The CDR3 is CASSIGHSGAKDEQYF. CDR3 in DNA: TGCGCCAGCAGCATCGGACATAGCGGGGCCAAGGACGAGCAGTACTTC.

The rearrangement joins TRBV2 to TRBJ1-5, with TRBD1 identical over 8 bases. The CDR3 has 14 amino acids. With V trimmed by 7 bases and J by 4 bases, 6 bases remained unmatched. In germline, CDR1 is SNHLY, CDR2 FYNNEI. CDR3 DNA: TGTGCCAGCAAGGTCGGGACAGGAAATCAGCCCCAGCATTTT. Its translation is CASKVGTGNQPQHF.

This chain uses TRBV5-4 with TRBJ1-3, with 11 bases identical to TRBD1. The germline V gene encodes CDR1 SGHNT and CDR2 YYREEE (reference sequence). The trim removed 3 bases at V and 0 bases at J, leaving 5 bases unmatched. The CDR3 has 17 residues. The CDR3, as DNA: TGTGCCAGCAGCTCACCGGGACAGGGGGGCTCTGGAAACACCATATATTTT. It yields the protein CASSSPGQGGSGNTIYF. The whole variable domain, remainder taken from reference TRBV5-4 and TRBJ1-3, is ETGVTQSPTHLIKTRGQQVTLRCSSQSGHNTVSWYQQALGQGPQFIFQYYREEENGRGNFPPRFSGLQFPNYSSELNVNALELDDSALYLCASSSPGQGGSGNTIYFGEGSWLTVV.